The table lists the clone carrying this T cell receptor beta chain with many counts. Its target is not known. Trimming removed 5 bases at V and 5 bases at J, with 7 bases between. This CDR3 is built from 11 residues. The data were taken from a study of T-cell memory formation after mild COVID-19. Study outcomes and limitations: CD8+ contracting clones occupied EMRA, while CD4+ ones occupied mainly CM and EM.

TCRdb reanalysed the 5' RACE reads using MiXCR and keeps one entry per CDR3 protein. The sample lists under 450,000 distinct CDR3 sequences; around 20% were seen once. The material sequenced was PBMCs or a T cell subset sorted from them (not recorded which). V and J are TRBV12-3 or TRBV12-4 and TRBJ2-7; D is possibly TRBD1 (5 bases). This sequence was found in a man between 18 and 29 years old who had mild COVID-19 (a few samples of this study predate the infection). Cell type and time point are not known. CDR3: CASSQGNEQYV. The CDR3 DNA sequence: TGTGCCAGCAGTCAGGGCAACGAGCAGTACGTC.